What follows are 5 T cell receptor beta chains derived from one specimen sequenced in a study of shared clonotypes between healthy human individuals. TCRdb keeps only in-frame clones here, not all; method: immunoSEQ multiplex PCR. The table shows roughly 520,000 clones, with around 95% occurring only once. Sequencing was carried out using naive CD4+ T cells sorted from blood. Subset meaning: CD45RA+ positively selected. The receptors here all came from a woman aged 25 to 39 in good health.

The V gene is TRBV10-2, the J gene TRBJ2-7; 9 bases are a match to TRBD1. The CDR3 loop spans 13 amino acids. The V gene end was trimmed by 6 bases and the J gene end by 5 bases; junction bases not matched to a gene: 5. Germline-derived CDR1 and CDR2 are WSHSY and SAAADI. DNA for the CDR3: TGCGCCAGCAGGGACACAGGGGGCGACGAGCAGTACTTC. Its protein product is CASRDTGGDEQYF.

In its sample, this clone was seen once. The chain has TRBV28 and TRBJ1-2, with TRBD1 matching over 7 bases. The ends lost 3 bases at V and 8 bases at J; junction bases unmatched: 12. The CDR3 consists of 15 residues. The germline CDR1 and CDR2 sequences are MDHEN and SYDVKM. CDR3 nucleotides: TGTGCCAGCAGTTTTGACCAGGGGGTCCGAAGCGGCTACACCTTC. Its protein is CASSFDQGVRSGYTF.

V gene TRBV6-5 combines with J gene TRBJ2-2; D gene ambiguous. The CDR3 is 12 residues long. CDR1 and CDR2 from the germline V gene are MNHEY and SVGAGI. Trimming took 6 bases from V and 2 from J, leaving 4 bases between them. The CDR3 DNA follows: TGTGCCAGCAGACATAACACCGGGGAGCTGTTTTTT. Protein sequence: CASRHNTGELFF.

V usage is TRBV6-1 and J usage is TRBJ1-3, with D tentatively TRBD1 (6 bases). Trimming removed 6 bases at V and 3 bases at J, with 21 bases between. Germline CDR1 and CDR2: MNHNS and SASEGT. The CDR3 is 17 residues long. The CDR3 protein is CASSERGRGAYGNTIYF. The CDR3 nucleotides read TGTGCCAGCAGCGAAAGGGGGAGGGGGGCCTATGGAAACACCATATATTTT.

This chain connects TRBV5-4 to TRBJ1-1; the D is unclear. This CDR3 has 14 residues. Germline V CDR1 and CDR2: SGHNT, YYREEE (reference sequence). Trimming took 0 bases from V and 2 from J, leaving 8 bases between them. The CDR3 is CASSLDGTNTEAFF. DNA of the CDR3: TGTGCCAGCAGCTTGGACGGAACAAACACTGAAGCTTTCTTT.